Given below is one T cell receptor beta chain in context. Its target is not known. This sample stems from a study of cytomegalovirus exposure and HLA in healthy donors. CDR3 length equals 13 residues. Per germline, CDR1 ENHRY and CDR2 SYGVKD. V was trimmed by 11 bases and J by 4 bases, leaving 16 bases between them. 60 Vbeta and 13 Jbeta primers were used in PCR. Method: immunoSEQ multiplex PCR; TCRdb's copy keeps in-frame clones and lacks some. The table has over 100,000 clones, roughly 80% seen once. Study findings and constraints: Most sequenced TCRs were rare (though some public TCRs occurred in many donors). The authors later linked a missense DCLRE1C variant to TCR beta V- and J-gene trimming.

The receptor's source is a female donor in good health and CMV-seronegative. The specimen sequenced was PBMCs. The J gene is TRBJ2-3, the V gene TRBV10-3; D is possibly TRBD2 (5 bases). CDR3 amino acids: CAVRDHGADTQYF. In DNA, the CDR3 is TGTGCCGTTCGGGATCACGGGGCAGATACGCAGTATTTT.